The 22 T cell receptor beta chains listed next were all sequenced from one sample in a study of blood T cell repertoires in COVID-19. This table comes from immunoSEQ multiplex PCR, and its TCRdb copy is limited to in-frame clones, with some not included. Of 100,000 or so clones in the sample, 86% are singletons; the top ten hold less than 3%. The material sequenced was PBMCs or T cells enriched from blood (not recorded which). Source of these receptors: a woman between 50 and 59 years old who had recovered from COVID-19.

This clone was counted a single time. The chain is built from TRBV30 and TRBJ2-5, with 10 bases that match TRBD1. CDR1 is GTSNPN, CDR2 SVGIG, per germline (reference sequence). The V gene end was trimmed by 5 bases and the J gene end by 4 bases; junction bases not matched to a gene: 1. CDR3 size: 12 residues. This CDR3 reads CAWGQGGETQYF. The DNA of the CDR3 is TGTGCCTGGGGACAGGGGGGAGAGACCCAGTACTTC.

In DNA, the CDR3 is TGTGCCAGTAGTATAGGGCAGACCTACAATGAGCAGTTCTTC. Protein sequence: CASSIGQTYNEQFF. This chain joins TRBV19 and TRBJ2-1; D unresolved. The CDR3 runs to 14 residues. Germline loops: CDR1 LNHDA, CDR2 SQIVND (reference sequence). With 1 base removed from V and 2 bases from J, the gap between germline ends came to 6 bases.

The chain recombines TRBV12-5 with TRBJ1-3, with D possibly TRBD1 on 6 matching bases. CDR3 length: 16 amino acids. Per the germline V gene, CDR1 is LGHNT and CDR2 is FRNRAP. Trimming removed 5 bases at V and 0 bases at J, with 14 bases between. DNA for the CDR3: TGTGCTAGTGGTCCGGGAACAGGGATCTCTGGAAACACCATATATTTT. It is translated as CASGPGTGISGNTIYF.

This chain uses TRBV6-5 with TRBJ2-1; D is uncertain. The V end lost 4 bases, the J end lost 6 bases, and 10 bases lay between the germline ends. Looked up from germline, CDR1 is MNHEY and CDR2 is SVGAGI. The CDR3 totals 13 residues. The CDR3 nucleotides read TGTGCCAGCAGTTCCGGCAGGATCAATGAGCAGTTCTTC. It encodes CASSSGRINEQFF.

The CDR3 DNA is TGTGCCAGCAGCCAAGATTATCCTGGCGGGGCGGCTGAGCAGTTCTTC. Its translation is CASSQDYPGGAAEQFF. The genes are TRBV14 and TRBJ2-1; possibly TRBD2 for D (6 bases). This CDR3 is built from 16 residues. Germline V gene data show CDR1 as SGHDN and CDR2 as FVKESK. V lost 0 bases to trimming and J lost 9 bases, with 18 bases between them.

The chain couples TRBV5-1 to TRBJ1-4; 8 bases map to TRBD1. The CDR3 is made up of 15 amino acids. Per germline, CDR1 SGHRS and CDR2 YFSETQ. The trim removed 0 bases at V and 5 bases at J, leaving 3 bases unmatched. The CDR3 coding sequence is TGCGCCAGCAGCTTGGAGGACAGGGAGAATGAAAAACTGTTTTTT. Translation: CASSLEDRENEKLFF.

The gene calls are TRBV4-1 and TRBJ2-7, with 9 bases identical to TRBD1. Per the germline V gene, CDR1 is MGHRA and CDR2 is YSYEKL. The ends lost 4 bases at V and 3 bases at J; junction bases unmatched: 13. There are 17 residues in the CDR3. The CDR3 nucleotides read TGCGCCAGCAGCCTACGGCCGGGGACAGGGACTTTCTACGAGCAGTACTTC. It translates to CASSLRPGTGTFYEQYF.

V is TRBV28 and J is TRBJ2-1, with 13 bases that match TRBD2. The CDR3 length is 15 residues. The germline V gene has CDR1 MDHEN and CDR2 SYDVKM. V lost 5 bases and J lost 7; bases outside the gene matches: 5. The CDR3 loop is CASSTSGRAKNEQFF. The CDR3 bases are TGTGCCAGCAGTACTAGCGGGAGGGCCAAGAATGAGCAGTTCTTC.

V gene TRBV25-1 combines with J gene TRBJ1-2; 7 nucleotides line up with TRBD1. V lost 1 base and J lost 5; bases outside the gene matches: 7. The CDR3 extends over 15 amino acids. Looked up from germline, CDR1 is MGHDK and CDR2 is SYGVNS. The CDR3 DNA reads TGTGCCAGCAGTGAATTAGGGGACAGACGATATGGCTACACCTTC. It encodes CASSELGDRRYGYTF.

CDR3 residues: CSASKAGGGEQYF. In DNA, the CDR3 is TGCAGTGCTAGTAAAGCGGGAGGAGGCGAGCAGTACTTC. J is TRBJ2-7 and V is TRBV20-1; 9 nucleotides align to TRBD2. The CDR3 runs 13 residues. Germline CDR1 DFQATT, CDR2 SNEGSKA (reference sequence). The V segment lost 3 bases and the J segment 6 bases; nucleotides outside the gene matches: 6.

The chain is built from TRBV5-6 and TRBJ2-7; 7 bases are shared with TRBD2. The CDR3 runs to 15 residues. The germline CDR1 and CDR2 sequences are SGHDT and YYEEEE. Trimming removed 3 bases from V and 1 base from J; junction bases left unmatched: 7. DNA for the CDR3: TGTGCCAGCAGCTCGAGCGGGATGCCTTCCTACGAGCAGTACTTC. Translated: CASSSSGMPSYEQYF.

This rearrangement joins TRBV9 to TRBJ2-5; D perhaps matches TRBD1 (6 bases). V lost 6 bases and J 2 bases, leaving 17 bases between the germline ends. Per germline, CDR1 SGDLS and CDR2 YYNGEE. The CDR3 totals 15 residues. The CDR3 sequence: CASTLEDSAQETQYF. CDR3 in DNA: TGTGCCAGCACTCTAGAGGACAGTGCACAAGAGACCCAGTACTTC.

This rearrangement joins TRBV19 to TRBJ1-2; the match to TRBD1 covers 7 bases. CDR3 length: 13 residues. The germline CDR1 and CDR2 sequences are LNHDA and SQIVND (reference sequence). V dropped 5 bases and J dropped 4; count of bases not matched to a gene: 4. The CDR3 DNA is TGTGCCAGTAGTCCGGGACAGCTCTATGGCTACACCTTC. It yields the protein CASSPGQLYGYTF. The full variable domain, completed using reference TRBV19 and TRBJ1-2, is DGGITQSPKYLFRKEGQNVTLSCEQNLNHDAMYWYRQDPGQGLRLIYYSQIVNDFQKGDIAEGYSVSREKKESFPLTVTSAQKNPTAFYLCASSPGQLYGYTFGSGTRLTVV.

The chain joins TRBV9 to TRBJ1-4; 7 bases are a match to TRBD1. Germline CDR1 and CDR2: SGDLS and YYNGEE. J lost 5 bases, V lost 4 bases, and 11 bases had no gene match. This CDR3 is 16 amino acids long. The CDR3 coding sequence is TGTGCCAGCAGCCAGGGGGTGGGGCAGGGGAATGAAAAACTGTTTTTT. Translating gives CASSQGVGQGNEKLFF. Full variable domain (missing parts from reference TRBV9 and TRBJ1-4): DSGVTQTPKHLITATGQRVTLRCSPRSGDLSVYWYQQSLDQGLQFLIQYYNGEERAKGNILERFSAQQFPDLHSELNLSSLELGDSALYFCASSQGVGQGNEKLFFGSGTQLSVL.

This chain joins TRBV28 and TRBJ1-2; the D gene is possibly TRBD1 (5 bases). The CDR3 is made up of 14 amino acids. V lost 5 bases and J lost 3, with 13 bases in between. Per germline, CDR1 MDHEN and CDR2 SYDVKM. The CDR3, as DNA: TGTGCCAGCAGTATCCTGACAGACTACTATGGCTACACCTTC. Translated, it gives CASSILTDYYGYTF.

The chain combines TRBV5-6 with TRBJ1-2, with D unresolved. Germline-derived CDR1 and CDR2 are SGHDT and YYEEEE. The length of the CDR3 is 12 residues. Trimming pared 0 bases from V and 7 bases from J, leaving 7 bases between. The CDR3 nucleotides read TGTGCCAGCAGCTTGGGAGGATTTGGCTACACCTTC. Amino acid sequence: CASSLGGFGYTF.

The CDR3 reads CASSPRAWSGLEETQYF. The DNA of the CDR3 is TGCGCCAGCAGCCCACGGGCCTGGTCGGGGTTGGAGGAGACCCAGTACTTC. This chain connects TRBV4-1 to TRBJ2-5, with TRBD2 as a possible D gene (5 bases). Germline V gene lookup returns CDR1 MGHRA and CDR2 YSYEKL. V shed 4 bases and J shed 5 bases, with 23 bases lying between them. This CDR3 comprises 17 residues.

This sequence joins TRBV5-1 and TRBJ2-1, with TRBD2 as a possible D gene (6 bases). The germline V gene encodes CDR1 SGHRS and CDR2 YFSETQ. The germline V and J ends were trimmed by 0 bases and 5 bases, with 15 bases remaining between them. The CDR3 is made up of 16 amino acids. The CDR3 DNA reads as TGCGCCAGCAGCTTGGAGGGGCGGGGACTTAACAATGAGCAGTTCTTC. This gives the protein CASSLEGRGLNNEQFF.

The V call is TRBV28, the J call TRBJ1-5; unclear D gene. The CDR3 contains 12 residues. Germline CDR1 reads MDHEN; CDR2 reads SYDVKM. V was trimmed by 6 bases and J by 5 bases, leaving 8 bases between them. CDR3 bases: TGTGCCAGCAGCTCCGGGTATCAGCCCCAGCATTTT. Its protein product is CASSSGYQPQHF.

CDR3 region: CASSLLPHITYNEQFF. CDR3 nucleotide sequence: TGTGCCAGCAGCTTACTTCCACATATTACCTACAATGAGCAGTTCTTC. V usage is TRBV7-9 and J usage is TRBJ2-1; D is ambiguous. Germline V CDR1 and CDR2: SEHNR, FQNEAQ (reference sequence). Trimming removed 2 bases from V and 2 bases from J, with 13 bases in between. This CDR3 is built from 16 residues.

The chain has TRBV6-5 and TRBJ1-5; D unresolved. The germline gives CDR1 MNHEY, CDR2 SVGAGI. Trimming left V 2 bases short and J 9 bases short, with 8 bases between. CDR3 length equals 12 residues. The CDR3 is CASSYRLRPQHF. In DNA form, the CDR3 reads TGTGCCAGCAGTTACCGCCTTAGGCCCCAGCATTTT.

The chain combines TRBV7-2 with TRBJ1-2, with 8 bases matching TRBD1. The CDR3 totals 18 residues. J was trimmed by 4 bases and V by 2 bases; bases with no gene match: 15. CDR1 is SGHTA and CDR2 is FQGNSA in the germline V gene. The DNA of the CDR3 is TGTGCCAGCAGCTTATCACCGACCGCAGGGGGCGCAGGCTATGGCTACACCTTC. Amino acid sequence: CASSLSPTAGGAGYGYTF.